This T cell receptor beta chain originates from a study of siplizumab effects on memory and regulatory T cells. Deletions cut 3 bases from V and 4 bases from J, with 10 bases between. From germline, CDR1 is GTSNPN and CDR2 SVGIG (reference sequence). The CDR3 spans 13 residues. Comment on this clone: Its antigen is still unknown.

Sequenced by immunoSEQ multiplex PCR; TCRdb stores in-frame clones only, minus some. This table has 75,000 to 100,000 clones, 85% to 95% appearing once. Study-wide findings and caveats: Suppressive capability of dividing Tregs from siplizumab cultures went unverified. Alloreactive sequences tracing back to unstimulated CD4+ memory cells were significantly reduced by siplizumab.

V gene TRBV30 combines with J gene TRBJ1-5, with unresolved D. Sequencing input: non-Treg CD4+ T cells sorted from blood. The clonotype originates from a human donor in good health. CDR3 bases: TGTGCCTGGAGATCTGAGACTAATCAGCCCCAGCATTTT. Translating it yields CAWRSETNQPQHF.